The T cell receptor (beta chain) under discussion was sequenced for a study of T cell responses to AZD1222 COVID-19 vaccine. CDR3 length: 16 residues. Germline V gene lookup returns CDR1 WNHNN and CDR2 SYGVQD (reference sequence). V lost 2 bases to trimming and J lost 4 bases; unmatched junction nucleotides: 4. The protocol was immunoSEQ multiplex PCR, while the TCRdb copy is restricted to in-frame clones and leaves out a portion. The top ten clones hold about 1.6% of a sample with 150,000 to 200,000 clones, roughly 90% of them seen once. The source of this sequence is an adult in good health. The chain is built from TRBV10-1 and TRBJ2-3, with 12 bases matching TRBD2. This specimen was peripheral blood, taken on day 0 of AZD1222 vaccination. The CDR3 region has the DNA TGCGCCAGCAGTGAGAGTGGACTAGCGGGACCAGATACGCAGTATTTT. Translating gives CASSESGLAGPDTQYF.